The rows below give T cell receptor beta chains drawn from one sample of a study of T cells in Graves' hyperthyroidism and ophthalmopathy. TCRdb called the multiplex PCR reads again in MiXCR, with one record for every CDR3 protein. The sample shows hundreds of thousands of distinct CDR3 sequences, approximately 40% of them seen only once. The source material was blood. The receptor set was obtained from a man aged 18 to 30 with Graves' hyperthyroidism. CDR3s include the opening cysteine and the closing phenylalanine or tryptophan. A D gene is named only where the DNA matches it firmly. Size is stated for part of the rows, as once, few or many counts, or as a class when the clone is expanded.

>TRBV9|NA|NA
CASSAGRMPNYGYTF
>TRBV10-3|NA|many
CAISESKNGEKLFF
>TRBV14|NA|many
CASSQVGSLIDGYTF
>TRBV5-1|NA|few
CASSEPGESDEQYF
>TRBV6-2/TRBV6-3|NA|few
CASTTSLETQYF
>TRBV10-3|NA|many
CAIKSAGNTEAFF
>TRBV6-6|NA|few
CASSSLLGELFF
>TRBV20-1|NA|NA
CSARDAGASAEQYF
>TRBV13|TRBD1|NA
CASSTRTGGGQPQHF
>TRBV7-2|TRBD2|NA
CASSSWTSGRLVEQYF
>TRBV7-9|NA|few
CASSPGPAGSYEQYF
>TRBV7-2|TRBD1|NA
CAGSVPQGAWGTGELFF
>TRBV19|NA|NA
CASSAGEHVNEKLFF
>TRBV7-9|NA|NA
CASSQDLNLNTEAFF
>TRBV10-1|NA|NA
CASSERGGTGHEQYF
>TRBV19|NA|many
CASSIIGPNQPQHF
>TRBV4-2|NA|NA
CASSQDGAAQYF
>TRBV12-3/TRBV12-4|NA|few
CASSTGVGGNTIYF
>TRBV15|NA|few
CATSREAWLHNEQFF
>TRBV5-6|TRBD1|few
CASSLYPGGSGANVLTF
>TRBV19|TRBD1|many
CASTGDNQPQHF
>TRBV7-8|NA|NA
CASSQGIQGTFGYTF
>TRBV15|TRBD1|many
CATSETGAYNEKLFF
>TRBV29-1|NA|NA
CSVEQGPSGDTTYF
>TRBV29-1|TRBD1|many
CSVDDRGGEKLFF
>TRBV12-3/TRBV12-4|NA|NA
CASTPGTPIEKLFF
>TRBV6-1|NA|once
CASIETENYGYTF
>TRBV2|NA|many
CASQASPYEQYF
>TRBV7-2|NA|few
CASSVPGRSLATEAFF
>TRBV29-1|NA|NA
CSSELQGETQYF
>TRBV11-2|NA|few
CASSLTGGLDGYEQYF
>TRBV10-2|TRBD1|once
CASSESTAGGRNQPQHF
>TRBV2|NA|NA
CASSERAGQTLLKEQYF
>TRBV9|NA|many
CASSVGHFNSPLHF
>TRBV7-9|TRBD2|few
CASSLAHGTSGSHF
>TRBV2|NA|many
CASSAGVSYEQYF
>TRBV2|NA|NA
CASSELGSGNTIYF
>TRBV2|NA|NA
CAGSVGDTGELFF
>TRBV7-6|NA|many
CASSLLQGAYGYTF